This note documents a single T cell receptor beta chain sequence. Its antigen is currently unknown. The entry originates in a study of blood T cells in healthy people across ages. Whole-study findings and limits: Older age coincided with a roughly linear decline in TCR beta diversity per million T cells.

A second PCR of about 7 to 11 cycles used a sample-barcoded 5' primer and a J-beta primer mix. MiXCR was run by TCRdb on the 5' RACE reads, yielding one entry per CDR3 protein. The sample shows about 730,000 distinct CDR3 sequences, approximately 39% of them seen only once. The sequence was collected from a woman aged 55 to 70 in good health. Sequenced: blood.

DNA for the CDR3: TGTGCCAGCAGTTCGGGACAGAGGAAGGAAGGCTACACCTTC. It codes for CASSSGQRKEGYTF. V gene TRBV12-3 or TRBV12-4 combines with J gene TRBJ1-2; 7 bases line up with TRBD1. The CDR3 runs 14 residues. Trimming took 4 bases from V and 8 from J; bases not matched to a gene: 10.